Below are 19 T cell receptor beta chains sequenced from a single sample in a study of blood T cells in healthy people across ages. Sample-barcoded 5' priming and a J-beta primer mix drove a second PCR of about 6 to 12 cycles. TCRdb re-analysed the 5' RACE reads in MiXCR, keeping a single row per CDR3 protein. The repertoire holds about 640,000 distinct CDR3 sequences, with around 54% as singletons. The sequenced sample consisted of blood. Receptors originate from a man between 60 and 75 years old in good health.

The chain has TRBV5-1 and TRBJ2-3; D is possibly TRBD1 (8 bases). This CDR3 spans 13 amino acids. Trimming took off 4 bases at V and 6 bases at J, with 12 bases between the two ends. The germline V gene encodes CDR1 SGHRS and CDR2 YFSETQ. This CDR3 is CASSTGGADTQYF. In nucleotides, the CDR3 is TGCGCCAGCAGCACAGGGGGGGCCGATACGCAGTATTTT.

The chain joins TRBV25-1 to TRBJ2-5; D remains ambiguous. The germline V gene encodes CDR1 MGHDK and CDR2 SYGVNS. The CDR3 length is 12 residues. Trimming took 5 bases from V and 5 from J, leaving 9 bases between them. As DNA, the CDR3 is TGTGCCAGCAGTAAACCTTCGGAGACCCAGTACTTC. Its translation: CASSKPSETQYF.

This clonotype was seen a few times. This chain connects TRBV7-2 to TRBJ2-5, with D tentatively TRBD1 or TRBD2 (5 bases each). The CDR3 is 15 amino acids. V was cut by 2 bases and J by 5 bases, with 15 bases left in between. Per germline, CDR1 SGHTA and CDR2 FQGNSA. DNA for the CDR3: TGTGCCAGCAGCTTACCGGAGAGGGGCCAGGAGACCCAGTACTTC. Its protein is CASSLPERGQETQYF.

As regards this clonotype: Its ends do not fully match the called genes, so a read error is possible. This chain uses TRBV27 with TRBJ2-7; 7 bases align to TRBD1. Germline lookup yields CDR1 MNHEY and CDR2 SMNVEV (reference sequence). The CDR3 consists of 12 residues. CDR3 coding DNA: TGTGTCAGCAGCTCAGGGGGAAACGAGCAGTACTTC. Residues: CVSSSGGNEQYF.

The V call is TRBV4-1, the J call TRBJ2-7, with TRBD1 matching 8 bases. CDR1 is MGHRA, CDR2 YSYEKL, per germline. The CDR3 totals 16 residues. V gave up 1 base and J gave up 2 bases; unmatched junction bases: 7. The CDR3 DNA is TGCGCCAGCAGCCAAGTGGGTGACAGGGGCACCTACGAGCAGTACTTC. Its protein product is CASSQVGDRGTYEQYF.

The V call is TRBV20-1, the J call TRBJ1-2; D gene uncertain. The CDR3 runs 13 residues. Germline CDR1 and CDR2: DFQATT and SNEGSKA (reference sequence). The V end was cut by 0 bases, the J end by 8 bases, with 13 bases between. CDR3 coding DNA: TGCAGTGCTAGAGACGGGCTTCTTCGCGGCTACACCTTC. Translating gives CSARDGLLRGYTF.

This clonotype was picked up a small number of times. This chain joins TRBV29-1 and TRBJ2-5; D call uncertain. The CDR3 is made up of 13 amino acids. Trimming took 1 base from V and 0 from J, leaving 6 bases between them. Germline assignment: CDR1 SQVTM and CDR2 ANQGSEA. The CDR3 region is CSVEGRYQETQYF. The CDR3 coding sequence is TGCAGCGTTGAAGGCAGGTACCAAGAGACCCAGTACTTC. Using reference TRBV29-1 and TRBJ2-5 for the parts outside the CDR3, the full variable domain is SAVISQKPSRDICQRGTSLTIQCQVDSQVTMMFWYRQQPGQSLTLIATANQGSEATYESGFVIDKFPISRPNLTFSTLTVSNMSPEDSSIYLCSVEGRYQETQYFGPGTRLLVL.

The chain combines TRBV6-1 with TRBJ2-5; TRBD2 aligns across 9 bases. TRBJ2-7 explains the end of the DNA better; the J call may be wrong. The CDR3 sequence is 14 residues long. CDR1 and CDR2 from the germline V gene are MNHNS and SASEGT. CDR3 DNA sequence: TGTGCCAGCAGTGTTGGACTAGCGAACTACGAGCAGTACTTC. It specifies CASSVGLANYEQYF.

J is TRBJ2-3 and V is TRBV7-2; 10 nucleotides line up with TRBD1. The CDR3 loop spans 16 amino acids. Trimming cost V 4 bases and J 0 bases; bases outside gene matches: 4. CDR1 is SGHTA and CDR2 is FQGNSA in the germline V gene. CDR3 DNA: TGTGCCAGCAGCTGGTGGACAGGGGGAAGCACAGATACGCAGTATTTT. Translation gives CASSWWTGGSTDTQYF.

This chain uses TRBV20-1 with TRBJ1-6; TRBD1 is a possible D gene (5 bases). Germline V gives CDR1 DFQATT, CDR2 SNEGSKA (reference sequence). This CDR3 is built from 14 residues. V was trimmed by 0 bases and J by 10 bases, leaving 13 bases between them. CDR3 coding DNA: TGCAGTGCTAGAGATCCCGGCGGGGGATCACCCCTCCACTTT. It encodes CSARDPGGGSPLHF.

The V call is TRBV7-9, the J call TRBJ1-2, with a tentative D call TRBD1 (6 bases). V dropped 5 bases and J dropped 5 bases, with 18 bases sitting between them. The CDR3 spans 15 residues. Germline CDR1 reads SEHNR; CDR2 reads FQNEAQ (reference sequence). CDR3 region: CASSQGQSNDYGYTF. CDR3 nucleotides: TGTGCCAGCAGCCAAGGACAGAGCAATGATTATGGCTACACCTTC. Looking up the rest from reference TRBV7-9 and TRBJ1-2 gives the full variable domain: DTGVSQNPRHKITKRGQNVTFRCDPISEHNRLYWYRQTLGQGPEFLTYFQNEAQLEKSRLLSDRFSAERPKGSFSTLEIQRTEQGDSAMYLCASSQGQSNDYGYTFGSGTRLTVV.

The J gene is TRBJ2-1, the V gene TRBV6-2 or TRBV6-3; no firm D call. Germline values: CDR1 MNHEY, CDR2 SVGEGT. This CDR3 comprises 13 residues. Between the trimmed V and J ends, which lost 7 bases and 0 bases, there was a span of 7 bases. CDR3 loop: CASTPYSYNEQFF. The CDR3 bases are TGTGCCAGCACTCCTTACTCCTACAATGAGCAGTTCTTC.

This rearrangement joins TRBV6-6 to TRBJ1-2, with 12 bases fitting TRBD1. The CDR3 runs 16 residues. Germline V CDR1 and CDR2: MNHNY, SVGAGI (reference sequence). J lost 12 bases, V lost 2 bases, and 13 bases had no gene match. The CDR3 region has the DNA TGTGCCAGCAGTTACCCGACCCGGGGACAGGGGGCCGGCCACACCTTC. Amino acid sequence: CASSYPTRGQGAGHTF.

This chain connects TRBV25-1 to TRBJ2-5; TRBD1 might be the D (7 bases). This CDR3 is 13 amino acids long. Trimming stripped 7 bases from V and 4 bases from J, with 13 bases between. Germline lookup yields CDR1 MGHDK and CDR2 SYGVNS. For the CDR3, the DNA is TGTGCCAGCACCCCAGGGGGGAGAGAGACCCAGTACTTC. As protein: CASTPGGRETQYF.

The CDR3 region has the DNA TGTGCCAGCAGTTTGGCTCATGGTCATGAGCTGTTTTTT. Translating gives CASSLAHGHELFF. The V gene is TRBV27, the J gene TRBJ2-2, with D unresolved. CDR3 size: 13 residues. Germline V gene sequence: CDR1 MNHEY, CDR2 SMNVEV (reference sequence). V shed 3 bases and J shed 11 bases, with 13 bases lying between them.

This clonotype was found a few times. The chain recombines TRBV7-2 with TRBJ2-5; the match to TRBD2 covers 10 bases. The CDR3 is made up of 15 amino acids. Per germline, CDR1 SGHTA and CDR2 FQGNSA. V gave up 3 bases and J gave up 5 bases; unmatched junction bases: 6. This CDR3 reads CASSFTSGVAETQYF. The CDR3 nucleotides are TGTGCCAGCAGCTTCACTAGCGGGGTCGCGGAGACCCAGTACTTC.

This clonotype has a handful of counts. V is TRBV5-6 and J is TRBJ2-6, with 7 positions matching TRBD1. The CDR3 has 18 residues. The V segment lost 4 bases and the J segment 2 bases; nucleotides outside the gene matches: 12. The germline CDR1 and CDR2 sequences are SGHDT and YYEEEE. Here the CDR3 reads CASSQTSGGLTGANVLTF. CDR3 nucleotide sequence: TGTGCCAGCAGCCAAACGTCAGGGGGATTAACTGGGGCCAACGTCCTGACTTTC.

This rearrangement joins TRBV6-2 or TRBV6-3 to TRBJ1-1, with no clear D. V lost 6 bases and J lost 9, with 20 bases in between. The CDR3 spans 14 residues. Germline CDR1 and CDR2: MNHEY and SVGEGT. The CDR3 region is CASSTPEAWGQAFF. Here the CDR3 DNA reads TGTGCCAGCAGCACCCCCGAGGCCTGGGGTCAAGCTTTCTTT.

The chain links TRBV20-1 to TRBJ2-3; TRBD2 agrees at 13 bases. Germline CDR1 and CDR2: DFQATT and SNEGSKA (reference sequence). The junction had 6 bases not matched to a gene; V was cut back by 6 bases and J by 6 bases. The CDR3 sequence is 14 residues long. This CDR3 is CSARLAGGRDTQYF. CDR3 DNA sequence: TGCAGTGCCCGACTAGCGGGGGGCCGGGATACGCAGTATTTT.